Following are 14 T cell receptor beta chains from one sample sequenced in a study of blood T cell repertoires in COVID-19. Libraries were prepared by immunoSEQ multiplex PCR; TCRdb keeps only in-frame clonotypes and omits some of them. The sample contains some 97,000 clones, roughly nine tenths of which appear only once. The sample taken for sequencing was peripheral blood. These receptors were collected from a man in his forties or fifties with active COVID-19.

The rearrangement joins TRBV11-3 to TRBJ1-1; 7 nucleotides agree with TRBD1. Germline V CDR1 and CDR2: SGHNT, YENEEA. This CDR3 has 15 residues. After removal of 7 bases from V and 1 base from J, the junction contained 9 bases not matched to a gene. CDR3 sequence reads: CASIAPDRPNTEAFF. The CDR3, as DNA: TGTGCCAGCATCGCCCCGGACAGGCCGAACACTGAAGCTTTCTTT.

The chain recombines TRBV7-9 with TRBJ1-1; TRBD1 matches at 8 bases. The germline gives CDR1 SEHNR, CDR2 FQNEAQ (reference sequence). V was pared by 5 bases and J by 5 bases, with 4 bases of the junction left unmatched. The CDR3 is made up of 13 amino acids. In nucleotides, the CDR3 is TGTGCCAGCAGCGGACAGGGTAGGACTGAAGCTTTCTTT. This sequence encodes CASSGQGRTEAFF.

The chain has TRBV7-2 and TRBJ1-2; tentative D call: TRBD1 (6 bases). CDR1 and CDR2 (germline): SGHTA, FQGNSA. Trimming removed 3 bases from V and 5 bases from J, with 19 bases in between. The CDR3 is 16 residues long. The chain's CDR3 is CASSFGQNERSYGYTF. The CDR3 DNA is TGTGCCAGCAGCTTCGGACAGAACGAAAGGTCGTATGGCTACACCTTC.

The chain has TRBV25-1 and TRBJ2-2; 8 bases line up with TRBD1. The V and J ends lost 1 base and 6 bases, in that order; junction bases with no gene match: 13. The length of the CDR3 is 18 residues. Per the germline V gene, CDR1 is MGHDK and CDR2 is SYGVNS. In DNA form, the CDR3 reads TGTGCCAGCAGTGAATCAGGAGTACAGGGGGTCGTGGCCGGGGAGCTGTTTTTT. Translating gives CASSESGVQGVVAGELFF.

This sequence joins TRBV27 and TRBJ2-1; 12 bases are a match to TRBD2. The V gene's germline CDR1 is MNHEY and CDR2 SMNVEV (reference sequence). The CDR3 is made up of 16 amino acids. V was clipped by 3 bases and J by 7 bases; unmatched bases: 7. CDR3 coding DNA: TGTGCCAGCAGTTTGCTAGCGGGGGGGCCCACGAATGAGCAGTTCTTC. As protein: CASSLLAGGPTNEQFF.

This chain connects TRBV21-1 to TRBJ1-5. TRBV21-1 is noted as a pseudogene. The CDR3 is made up of 13 amino acids. The CDR3 nucleotides are TGTGCCAGCACCCGGGATAGCAATCAGCCCCAGCATTTT. Translating it yields CASTRDSNQPQHF.

This clone was picked up a small number of times. V and J are TRBV7-8 and TRBJ2-1; 12 bases fit TRBD2. Germline lookup yields CDR1 SGHVS and CDR2 FQNEAQ. V lost 1 base, J lost 9 bases, and 4 bases stayed unmatched. The CDR3 contains 15 residues. The CDR3 DNA sequence: TGTGCCAGCAGCTTAGACGGACTAGCGGGAATTGAGCAGTTCTTC. The encoded protein is CASSLDGLAGIEQFF.

This sequence joins TRBV7-9 and TRBJ1-4; unclear D gene. There are 15 residues in the CDR3. Germline values: CDR1 SEHNR, CDR2 FQNEAQ (reference sequence). Trimming pared 2 bases from V and 4 bases from J, leaving 11 bases between. The DNA of the CDR3 is TGTGCCAGCAGCTTAAAAGGGAGGATTAATGAAAAACTGTTTTTT. Residues: CASSLKGRINEKLFF.

The chain couples TRBV6-5 to TRBJ2-7; D is perhaps TRBD2 (5 bases). Germline assignment: CDR1 MNHEY and CDR2 SVGAGI. This CDR3 has 15 amino acids. The ends were cut back, 6 bases at V and 0 bases at J, with 15 bases in the middle. The CDR3 DNA follows: TGTGCCAGCAGACACTTTCGAGGGCGCTCCTACGAGCAGTACTTC. Translation gives CASRHFRGRSYEQYF.

The chain has TRBV19 and TRBJ2-7; weak D call: TRBD2 (6 bases). V was cut by 5 bases and J by 0 bases, with 8 bases left in between. Germline V gene data show CDR1 as LNHDA and CDR2 as SQIVND (reference sequence). The CDR3 length is 13 residues. CDR3 DNA: TGTGCCAGTAGTCCCGGGAGCTCCTACGAGCAGTACTTC. Amino acids: CASSPGSSYEQYF. Filled out from reference TRBV19 and TRBJ2-7, the complete variable domain reads DGGITQSPKYLFRKEGQNVTLSCEQNLNHDAMYWYRQDPGQGLRLIYYSQIVNDFQKGDIAEGYSVSREKKESFPLTVTSAQKNPTAFYLCASSPGSSYEQYFGPGTRLTVT.

This clone is medium-sized (0.01 to 0.1%) by share. Other DNA sequences of this sample code for an identical CDR3. The chain couples TRBV6-1 to TRBJ1-1; D might be TRBD1 (5 bases). Trimming stripped 1 base from V and 4 bases from J, with 10 bases between. Looked up from germline, CDR1 is MNHNS and CDR2 is SASEGT. The CDR3 extends over 14 amino acids. CDR3 nucleotide sequence: TGTGCCAGCAGTGAAGGTCCGGGGGGCACTGAAGCTTTCTTT. As protein: CASSEGPGGTEAFF.

This clone was counted between two and nine times. V gene TRBV7-9 combines with J gene TRBJ1-3; D is unresolved. Trimming pared 0 bases from V and 11 bases from J, leaving 8 bases between. This CDR3 is 12 amino acids long. Germline CDR1 is SEHNR and CDR2 is FQNEAQ (reference sequence). This CDR3 reads CASSLAEVAIYF. CDR3 sequence (DNA): TGTGCCAGCAGCTTAGCGGAGGTGGCCATATATTTT.

The rearrangement links TRBV18 to TRBJ2-7; TRBD1 matches 7 bases. Germline V lookup: CDR1 KGHSH, CDR2 LQKENI. The CDR3 loop spans 14 amino acids. V trimming: 5 bases; J trimming: 0 bases; junction bases outside the gene matches: 4. The CDR3 DNA reads as TGTGCCAGCTCAGCCGGGACAGCCTCCTACGAGCAGTACTTC. Residues: CASSAGTASYEQYF.

The V call is TRBV11-3, the J call TRBJ2-1; 10 bases fit TRBD1. This CDR3 region has 15 residues. V dropped 4 bases and J dropped 6; count of bases not matched to a gene: 6. Germline V gene data show CDR1 as SGHNT and CDR2 as YENEEA. The CDR3 spells CASSSGTGDGNEQFF. In DNA form, the CDR3 reads TGTGCCAGCAGCTCCGGGACAGGGGACGGCAATGAGCAGTTCTTC.